Sequencing of this T cell receptor (beta chain) was carried out in a study of blood T cell repertoires in COVID-19. For the study at large: In each case, the material was cDNA or gDNA derived from T cells, B-cell-depleted T cells, or PBMCs.

While infection was still active, Seattle patients were enrolled and then followed longitudinally. Methods used by the authors: How many nucleated cells were present was estimated from reference gene primer amplification. Using immunoSEQ multiplex PCR, the repertoire was profiled, and TCRdb retains in-frame clones only, with some absent. V and J calls and clone size are those listed in that table; D and trimming were worked out from the DNA. This sample yields 250,000 to 350,000 clones, of which roughly 84% are seen a single time; less than 20% belongs to the top ten. This TCR derives from a person between 65 and 80 years old with COVID-19, enrolled during active disease. The sequencing sample was made of peripheral blood.

CDR3 DNA sequence: TGCAGCGCCGGGACAGCCTACGAGCAGTACTTC. Protein product: CSAGTAYEQYF. J is TRBJ2-7 and V is TRBV29-1, with TRBD1 matching 7 bases. V shed 7 bases and J 2 bases; nucleotides not matched to a gene: 2. The CDR3 runs to 11 residues. The V gene's germline CDR1 is SQVTM and CDR2 ANQGSEA.